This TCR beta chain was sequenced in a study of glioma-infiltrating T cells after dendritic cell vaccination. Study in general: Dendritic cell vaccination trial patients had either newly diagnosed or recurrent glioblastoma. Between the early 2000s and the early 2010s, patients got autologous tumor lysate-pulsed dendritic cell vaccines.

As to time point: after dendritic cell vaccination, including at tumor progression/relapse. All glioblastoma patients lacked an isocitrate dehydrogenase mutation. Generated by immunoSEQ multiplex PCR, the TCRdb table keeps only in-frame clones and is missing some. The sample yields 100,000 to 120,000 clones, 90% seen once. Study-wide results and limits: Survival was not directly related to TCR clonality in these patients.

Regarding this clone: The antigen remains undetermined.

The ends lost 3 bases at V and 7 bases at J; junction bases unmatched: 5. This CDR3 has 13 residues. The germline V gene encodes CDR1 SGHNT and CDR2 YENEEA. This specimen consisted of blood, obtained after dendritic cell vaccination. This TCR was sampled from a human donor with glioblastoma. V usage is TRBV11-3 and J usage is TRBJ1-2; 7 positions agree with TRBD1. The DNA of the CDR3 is TGTGCCAGCAGCTTCCCAGGGGGAGGTGGCTACACCTTC. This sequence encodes CASSFPGGGGYTF.